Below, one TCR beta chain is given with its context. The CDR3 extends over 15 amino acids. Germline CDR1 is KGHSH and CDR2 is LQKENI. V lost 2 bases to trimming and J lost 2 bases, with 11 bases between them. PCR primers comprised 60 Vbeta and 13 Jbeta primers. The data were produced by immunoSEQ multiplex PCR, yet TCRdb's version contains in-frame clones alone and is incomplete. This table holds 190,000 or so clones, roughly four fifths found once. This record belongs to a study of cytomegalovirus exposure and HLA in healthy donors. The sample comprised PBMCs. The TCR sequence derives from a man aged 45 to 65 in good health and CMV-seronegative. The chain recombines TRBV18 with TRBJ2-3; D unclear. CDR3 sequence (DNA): TGTGCCAGCTCACCAGGGCAGATTACCACAGATACGCAGTATTTT. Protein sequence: CASSPGQITTDTQYF.